This T cell receptor beta chain was observed in a study of CD8 T cells in ankylosing spondylitis. Overall study findings and caveats: In reactive arthritis synovial fluid and blood, some motif variants had been reported before. In peripheral blood, disease-linked CD8+ clones occurred at relatively low frequencies. Ankylosing spondylitis blood seemed to carry a telltale TCR beta motif made of several highly homologous variants. Disease-linked clones reportedly concentrated significantly in matched ankylosing spondylitis synovial fluid.

This clonotype has ten or more counts. What it recognizes is unknown. Via MiXCR, TCRdb re-called the 5' RACE reads, giving one row per CDR3 protein. The table shows 200,000 to 300,000 distinct CDR3 sequences, with over 9.5% occurring only once. Germline CDR1 is GTSNPN and CDR2 is SVGIG (reference sequence). V gave up 4 bases and J gave up 1 base, with 7 bases separating them. The CDR3 covers 12 residues. Source material: blood, either unsorted or a sorted T cell fraction (not recorded which). The V gene is TRBV30, the J gene TRBJ1-1; D gene ambiguous. The clonotype originates from a male donor with ankylosing spondylitis or in good health (not recorded which). CDR3 DNA sequence: TGTGCCTGGAAAAGAGGGAACACTGAAGCTTTCTTT. This gives the protein CAWKRGNTEAFF.